Described below is a single T cell receptor (beta chain) sequence and its context. Its antigen is not known. The data were taken from a study of CD8+ T cells in alopecia areata. Findings and caveats of the study: Many expanded lesional clones persisted in scalp and blood during tofacitinib. Relative to normal scalp, lesional scalp, especially alopecia totalis/universalis, showed higher clonality.

Investigators isolated RNA and reverse transcribed it into cDNA to act as the sequencing template. The assay was immunoSEQ multiplex PCR, and TCRdb's table has in-frame clones only and misses some. This repertoire shows nearly 200,000 clones, roughly 60% found once; its top ten account for 5.5% to 6%. The treatment here: oral pan-JAK inhibitor, 5-10 mg twice daily. Those with alopecia areata gave lesional scalp punch biopsies and peripheral blood. Per the germline V gene, CDR1 is LNHNV and CDR2 is YYDKDF (reference sequence). The germline V and J ends were trimmed by 4 bases and 0 bases, with 6 bases remaining between them. The CDR3 runs 13 residues.

This clonotype originated in a human donor with alopecia areata. The chain carries TRBV15 and TRBJ1-1; D uncertain. The source was CD4+ T cells sorted from blood, collected at week 24, from a patient treated with tofacitinib. CDR3 residues: CATSIGVNTEAFF. Written as DNA, the CDR3 is TGTGCCACCAGCATCGGGGTGAACACTGAAGCTTTCTTT.